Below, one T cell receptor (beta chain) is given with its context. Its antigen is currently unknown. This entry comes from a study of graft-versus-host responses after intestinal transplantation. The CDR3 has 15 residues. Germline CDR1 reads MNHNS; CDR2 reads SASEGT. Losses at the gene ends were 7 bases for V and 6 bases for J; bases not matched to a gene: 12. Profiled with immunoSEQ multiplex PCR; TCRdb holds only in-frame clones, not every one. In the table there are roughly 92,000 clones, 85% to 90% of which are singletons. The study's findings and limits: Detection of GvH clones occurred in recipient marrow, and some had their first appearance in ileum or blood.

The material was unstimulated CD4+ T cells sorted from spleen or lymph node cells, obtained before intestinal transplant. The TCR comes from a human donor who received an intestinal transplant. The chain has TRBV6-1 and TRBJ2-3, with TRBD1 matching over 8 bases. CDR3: CASTRPPGGPDTQYF. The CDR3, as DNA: TGTGCCAGCACCAGGCCTCCAGGGGGCCCCGATACGCAGTATTTT.